This TCR beta chain originates from a study of persistence of HIV-infected CD4 T cells. V lost 4 bases to trimming and J lost 2 bases, with 8 bases between them. Germline values: CDR1 SQVTM, CDR2 ANQGSEA. The CDR3 consists of 12 residues. The stimulus was lysate of CMV-infected fibroblasts, about 10 ug/mL. CD40L-negative CD69-negative CD45RO-high memory CD4+ T cells were sorted as populations depleted of antigen-responding cells. Before stimulation, PBMCs underwent CD8+ T cell depletion. The libraries were made with immunoSEQ version 4 in survey mode. TCRdb's copy holds only in-frame clones and misses some; the assay was immunoSEQ multiplex PCR. The table lists 25,000 to 35,000 clones, roughly 78% of them singletons. In regard to this clone: Antigen unknown.

The receptor comes from an adult man with HIV who was CMV-seropositive. Material: CD4+ T cells sorted from PBMCs after roughly 18-hour stimulation, obtained from a patient who received antiretroviral therapy. The chain carries TRBV29-1 and TRBJ1-1; D is unclear. CDR3 in DNA: TGCAGCGTTGTGGTACAAAACACTGAAGCTTTCTTT. This sequence encodes CSVVVQNTEAFF.